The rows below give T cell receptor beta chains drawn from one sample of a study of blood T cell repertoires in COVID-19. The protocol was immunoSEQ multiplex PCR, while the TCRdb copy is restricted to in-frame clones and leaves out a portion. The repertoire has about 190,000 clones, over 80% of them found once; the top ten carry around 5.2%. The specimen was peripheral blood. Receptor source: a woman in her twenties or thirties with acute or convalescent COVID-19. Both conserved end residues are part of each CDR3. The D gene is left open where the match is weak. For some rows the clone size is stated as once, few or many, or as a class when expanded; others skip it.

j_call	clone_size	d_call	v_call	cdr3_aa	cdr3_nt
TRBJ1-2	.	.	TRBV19	CASMVRGGYTF	TGTGCCAGTATGGTCAGGGGTGGCTACACCTTC
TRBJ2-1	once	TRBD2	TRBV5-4	CASSFSSGGLRGNEQFF	TGTGCCAGCAGCTTTTCTAGCGGGGGTCTTCGAGGGAATGAGCAGTTCTTC
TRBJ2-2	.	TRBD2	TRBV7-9	CASQKRLASTGELFF	TGTGCCAGCCAGAAAAGACTAGCCAGCACCGGGGAGCTGTTTTTT
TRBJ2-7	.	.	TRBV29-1	CSVEVALTYEQYF	TGCAGCGTTGAGGTGGCCCTTACCTACGAGCAGTACTTC
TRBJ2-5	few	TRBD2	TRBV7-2	CASSLSSSGVQETQYF	TGTGCCAGCAGCTTATCGTCTAGCGGGGTACAAGAGACCCAGTACTTC
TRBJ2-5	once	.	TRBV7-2	CASSFWGVSGVGQETQYF	TGTGCCAGCAGCTTTTGGGGAGTTTCGGGTGTGGGTCAGGAGACCCAGTACTTC
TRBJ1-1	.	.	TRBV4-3	CASSQEYRSDTEAFF	TGCGCCAGCAGCCAAGAATACAGATCGGACACTGAAGCTTTCTTT
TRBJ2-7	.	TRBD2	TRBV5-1	CASSLFASGSETRYEQYF	TGCGCCAGCAGCTTGTTTGCTAGCGGGAGCGAAACCCGATACGAGCAGTACTTC
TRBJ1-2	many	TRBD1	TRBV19	CASTHRGQNYGYTF	TGTGCCAGCACACACAGGGGGCAGAACTATGGCTACACCTTC
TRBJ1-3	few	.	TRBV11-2	CASSQRTASGNTIYF	TGTGCCAGCAGCCAACGAACTGCGTCTGGAAACACCATATATTTT
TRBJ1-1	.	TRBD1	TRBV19	CASKNRGGTEAFF	TGTGCCAGTAAGAACAGGGGGGGGACTGAAGCTTTCTTT
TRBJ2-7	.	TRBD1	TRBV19	CASSLDRGREQYF	TGTGCCAGTAGTCTGGACAGGGGCCGCGAGCAGTACTTC
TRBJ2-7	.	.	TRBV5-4	CASSLRRVSSYEQYF	TGTGCCAGCAGCTTGAGGCGGGTCAGCTCCTACGAGCAGTACTTC
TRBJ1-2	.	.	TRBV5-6	CASSLGTLDFYGYTF	TGTGCCAGCAGCCTGGGGACATTAGATTTCTATGGCTACACCTTC
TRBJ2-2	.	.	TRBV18	CASSPGLAGVYTGELFF	TGTGCCAGCTCACCCGGTCTGGCCGGAGTTTACACCGGGGAGCTGTTTTTT
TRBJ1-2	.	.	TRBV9	CASSGAGLYGYTF	TGTGCCAGCAGCGGGGCAGGGCTCTATGGCTACACCTTC